Described below is a single T cell receptor beta chain sequence and its context. This sample was included in a study of immune heterogeneity within non-small cell lung tumors. With V trimmed by 6 bases and J by 0 bases, 9 bases remained unmatched. The V gene's germline CDR1 is MNHNS and CDR2 SASEGT. The CDR3 runs to 18 residues. A first 10-cycle multiplex round used 32 V-gene and 13 J-gene primers on TCR beta CDR3. TCRdb independently ran MiXCR on the multiplex PCR reads; one entry per CDR3 protein. The repertoire consists of around 2,000 distinct CDR3 sequences, with around 27% occurring once and the leading ten covering 13%. For each sample, template was 450 to 750 ng of bulk tumor genomic DNA. Surgeons took several biopsies per primary tumor, spaced far apart, during surgery. Those enrolled were patients newly diagnosed with untreated non-small cell lung cancer and undergoing curative surgery.

Sample: lung tumor tissue. V and J are TRBV6-1 and TRBJ2-4; 12 nucleotides match TRBD2. The receptor's source is a woman aged 50 to 60 with non-small cell lung cancer. This CDR3 reads CASRGGLAGPLAKNIQYF. The CDR3, as DNA: TGTGCCAGCAGAGGAGGACTAGCGGGGCCACTAGCCAAAAACATTCAGTACTTC.